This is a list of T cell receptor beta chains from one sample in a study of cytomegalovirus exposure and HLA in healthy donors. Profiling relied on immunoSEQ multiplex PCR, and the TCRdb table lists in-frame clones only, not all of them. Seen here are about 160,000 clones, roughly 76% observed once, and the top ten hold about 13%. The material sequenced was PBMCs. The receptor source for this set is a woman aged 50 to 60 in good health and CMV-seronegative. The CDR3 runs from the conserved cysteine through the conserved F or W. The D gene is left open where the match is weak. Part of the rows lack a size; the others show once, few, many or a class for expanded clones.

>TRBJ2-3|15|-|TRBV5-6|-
TGTGCCAGCAGCTTGGGCGGTCTTAACACAGATACGCAGTATTTT
CASSLGGLNTDTQYF
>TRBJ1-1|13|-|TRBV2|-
TGTGCCAGCAGTGCACATGAGAACACTGAAGCTTTCTTT
CASSAHENTEAFF
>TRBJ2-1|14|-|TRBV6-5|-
TGTGCCAGCAGACTTCTTGGGGGGTACAATGAGCAGTTCTTC
CASRLLGGYNEQFF
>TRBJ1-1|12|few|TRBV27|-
TGTGCCAGTAGGGAGGGGGGGACTGAAGCTTTCTTT
CASREGGTEAFF
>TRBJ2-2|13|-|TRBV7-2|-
TGTGCCAGCAGCTCCCCCCCGAGCGGGGAGCTGTTTTTT
CASSSPPSGELFF
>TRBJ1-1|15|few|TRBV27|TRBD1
TGTGCCAGCAGTGACAGGGGGCGGGTGAACACTGAAGCTTTCTTT
CASSDRGRVNTEAFF
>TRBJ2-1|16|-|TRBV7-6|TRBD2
TGTGCCAGCAGCGCCGCTAGCGGGGGTTCCTACAATGAGCAGTTCTTC
CASSAASGGSYNEQFF
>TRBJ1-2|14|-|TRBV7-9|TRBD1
TGTGCCAGCAGCCTGGACAGGGTGGCGCGTGGCTACACCTTC
CASSLDRVARGYTF
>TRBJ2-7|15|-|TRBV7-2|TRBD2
TGTGCCAGCAGTCTATCTCTGGGGGGGGGCTACGAGCAGTACTTC
CASSLSLGGGYEQYF
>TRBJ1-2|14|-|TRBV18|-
TGTGCCAGCTCACCATCTGGAGCTAACTATGGCTACACCTTC
CASSPSGANYGYTF
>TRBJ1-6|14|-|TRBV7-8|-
TGTGCCAGCAGCTGGGGTACAGGTCCGTCACCCCTCCACTTT
CASSWGTGPSPLHF
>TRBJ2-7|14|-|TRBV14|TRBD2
TGTGCCAGCAGCCAAGAAACCGGGAGGTACGAGCAGTACTTC
CASSQETGRYEQYF
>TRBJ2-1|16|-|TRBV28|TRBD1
TGTGCCAGCAGTTTACCGGGACAGGGAACCTACAATGAGCAGTTCTTC
CASSLPGQGTYNEQFF
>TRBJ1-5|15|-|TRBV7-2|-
TGTGCCAGCAGCCCTTCAGGGGTCCTCAATCAGCCCCAGCATTTT
CASSPSGVLNQPQHF
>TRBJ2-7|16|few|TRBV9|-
TGTGCCAGCAGCGTGCGAGAAACAGGGCAGAGCTACGAGCAGTACTTC
CASSVRETGQSYEQYF
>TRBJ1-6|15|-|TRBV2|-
TGTGCCGGATCCCGTATAGTCAGGGCGGGGTCACCCCTCCACTTT
CAGSRIVRAGSPLHF
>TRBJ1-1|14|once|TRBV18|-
TGTGCCAGCTCACCTCAGGACAGCAAGGGTGAAGCTTTCTTT
CASSPQDSKGEAFF
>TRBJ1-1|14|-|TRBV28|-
TGTGCCAGCAGATACAGGTCCCTGAACACTGAAGCTTTCTTT
CASRYRSLNTEAFF
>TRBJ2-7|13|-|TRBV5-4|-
TGTGCCAGCAGCTTGAGGGGTGGATACGAGCAGTACTTC
CASSLRGGYEQYF
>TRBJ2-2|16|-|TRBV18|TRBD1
TGTGCCAGCTCACGAGACAGGGGGCTCCTGCCCGGGGAGCTGTTTTTT
CASSRDRGLLPGELFF
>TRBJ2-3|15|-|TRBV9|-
TGTGCCAGCAGCGTAGAGGACAGTAGCACAGATACGCAGTATTTT
CASSVEDSSTDTQYF
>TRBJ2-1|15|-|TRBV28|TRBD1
TGTGCCAGCAGCTCCACCGGGACAGGGGACAATGAGCAGTTCTTC
CASSSTGTGDNEQFF
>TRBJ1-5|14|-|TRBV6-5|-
TGTGCCAGCAGTCGAGTCAAGGGGAATCAGCCCCAGCATTTT
CASSRVKGNQPQHF
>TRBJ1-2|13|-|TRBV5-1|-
TGCGCCAGCGACCCACAGGGAAGTGGCGGCTACACCTTC
CASDPQGSGGYTF
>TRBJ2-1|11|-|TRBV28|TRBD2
TGTGCCAGCAGTTTGTTGCGGGAGTGGTTCTTC
CASSLLREWFF
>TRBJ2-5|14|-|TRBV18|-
TGTGCCAGCTCACGCGGGACAGTCGAAGAGACCCAGTACTTC
CASSRGTVEETQYF
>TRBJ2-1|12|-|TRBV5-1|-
TGCGCCAGCGCAGCCAGGGCTAATGAGCAGTTCTTC
CASAARANEQFF
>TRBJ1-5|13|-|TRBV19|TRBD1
TGTGCCAGTAGTAGAGACAGGGATCAGCCCCAGCATTTT
CASSRDRDQPQHF
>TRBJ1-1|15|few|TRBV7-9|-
TGTGCCAACAGACCTAGGGGGGGATGGAACACTGAAGCTTTCTTT
CANRPRGGWNTEAFF
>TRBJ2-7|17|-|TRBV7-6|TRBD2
TGTGCCAGCAGCTTAGAACCCGGGGGGGACACCTCCTACGAGCAGTACTTC
CASSLEPGGDTSYEQYF
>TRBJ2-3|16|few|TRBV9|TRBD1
TGTGCCAGCAGCGTAGTTGGAGGGACAGGGGCAGATACGCAGTATTTT
CASSVVGGTGADTQYF
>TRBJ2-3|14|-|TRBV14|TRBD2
TGTGCCAGCGGAGCGGGAGGGCCCCACGGACCGCAGTATTTT
CASGAGGPHGPQYF
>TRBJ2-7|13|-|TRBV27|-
TGTGCCAGCAGCCCCAGACAGTTCATCGAGCAGTACTTC
CASSPRQFIEQYF
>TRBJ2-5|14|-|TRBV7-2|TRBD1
TGTGCCAGCAGCTCCGGGACAGGTCCAGAGACCCAGTACTTC
CASSSGTGPETQYF
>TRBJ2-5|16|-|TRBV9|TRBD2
TGTGCCAGCAGCCCCACGACTAGCGGGGGACAAGAGACCCAGTACTTC
CASSPTTSGGQETQYF
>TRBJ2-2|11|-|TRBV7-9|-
TGTGCCAGCACCAATCCCGGGGAGCTGTTTTTT
CASTNPGELFF
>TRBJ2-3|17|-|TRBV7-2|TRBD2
TGTGCCAGCAGCTTAGCGTCGACTAGCGGACTCGGAGATACGCAGTATTTT
CASSLASTSGLGDTQYF
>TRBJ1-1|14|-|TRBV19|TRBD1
TGTGCCAGCCGACAGGGGACGACGAACACTGAAGCTTTCTTT
CASRQGTTNTEAFF
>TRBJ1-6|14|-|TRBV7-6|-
TGTGCCAGCAGCCCGGGGAGTTATAATTCACCCCTCCACTTT
CASSPGSYNSPLHF
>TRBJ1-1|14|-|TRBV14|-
TGTGCCAGCAGCCAGGTTCGGAGCAACACTGAAGCTTTCTTT
CASSQVRSNTEAFF
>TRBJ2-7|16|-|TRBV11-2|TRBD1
TGTGCCAGCAGATCGATTCTCAGGGGGCGGGCGGACGAGCAGTACTTC
CASRSILRGRADEQYF
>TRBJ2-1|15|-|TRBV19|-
TGTGCCAGTAGCCTCGGACAGAGCCAGTACAATGAGCAGTTCTTC
CASSLGQSQYNEQFF
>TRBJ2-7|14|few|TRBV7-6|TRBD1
TGTGCCAGCAGCTTTACAGGGGGCGTAGCCGAGCAGTACTTC
CASSFTGGVAEQYF
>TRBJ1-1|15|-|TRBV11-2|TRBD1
TGTGCCAGCAGCACCGGACAGGCTGGTTTTACTGAAGCTTTCTTT
CASSTGQAGFTEAFF
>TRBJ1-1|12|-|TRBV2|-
TGTGCCAGCACCAGGGAGAACACTGAAGCTTTCTTT
CASTRENTEAFF
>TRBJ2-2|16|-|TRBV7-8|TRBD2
TGTGCCAGCAGCCGACTAGCGGGGGGGAACACCGGGGAGCTGTTTTTT
CASSRLAGGNTGELFF
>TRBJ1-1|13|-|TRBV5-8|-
TGTGCCAGCAGCTTGGTACCGGACACTGAAGCTTTCTTT
CASSLVPDTEAFF
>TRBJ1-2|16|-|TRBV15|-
TGTGCCACCAGCAGAGAGGGTGGGGCGCGAGCCTATGGCTACACCTTC
CATSREGGARAYGYTF
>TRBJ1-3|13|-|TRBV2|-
TGTGCCAGCAGCCCTAACTCTGGAAACACCATATATTTT
CASSPNSGNTIYF
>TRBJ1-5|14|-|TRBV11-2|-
TGTGCCAGCAGCATAGGGGGAGTGGCTCAGCCCCAGCATTTT
CASSIGGVAQPQHF
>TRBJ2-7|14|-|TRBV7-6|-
TGTGCCAGCAGCTTGACCGGGAACTCCTACGAGCAGTACTTC
CASSLTGNSYEQYF
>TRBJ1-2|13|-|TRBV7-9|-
TGTGCCAGCAGCTTACTGGGGGCGCGAGGCTACACCTTC
CASSLLGARGYTF
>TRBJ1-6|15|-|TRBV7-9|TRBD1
TGTGCCAGCAGCCCAGGGACAGCGCTTAATTCACCCCTCCACTTT
CASSPGTALNSPLHF
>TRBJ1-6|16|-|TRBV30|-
TGTGCCTGGAGTGTAGGGGGTGCAGGGGTAAATTCACCCCTCCACTTT
CAWSVGGAGVNSPLHF
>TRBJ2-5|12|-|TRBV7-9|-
TGTGCCAGCAGCTTTGGCGGGGAGACCCAGTACTTC
CASSFGGETQYF
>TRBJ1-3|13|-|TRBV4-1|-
TGCGCCAGCAGCCTCGGAGCTGGAAACACCATATATTTT
CASSLGAGNTIYF
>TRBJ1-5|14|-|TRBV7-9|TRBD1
TGTGCCAGCAGCCCTGACAGGGGCAATCAGCCCCAGCATTTT
CASSPDRGNQPQHF
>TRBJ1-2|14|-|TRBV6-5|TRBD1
TGTGCCAGCAGTCCCGGGACAGGGAAGACAGGCTACACCTTC
CASSPGTGKTGYTF
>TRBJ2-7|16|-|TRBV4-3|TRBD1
TGCGCCAGCAGCCTCCTAGGACAGGGGGTAAATGGCGAGCAGTACTTC
CASSLLGQGVNGEQYF
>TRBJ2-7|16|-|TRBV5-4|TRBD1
TGTGCCAGCAGCTCGTTCCAGGGGGCTTTGGCCTACGAGCAGTACTTC
CASSSFQGALAYEQYF